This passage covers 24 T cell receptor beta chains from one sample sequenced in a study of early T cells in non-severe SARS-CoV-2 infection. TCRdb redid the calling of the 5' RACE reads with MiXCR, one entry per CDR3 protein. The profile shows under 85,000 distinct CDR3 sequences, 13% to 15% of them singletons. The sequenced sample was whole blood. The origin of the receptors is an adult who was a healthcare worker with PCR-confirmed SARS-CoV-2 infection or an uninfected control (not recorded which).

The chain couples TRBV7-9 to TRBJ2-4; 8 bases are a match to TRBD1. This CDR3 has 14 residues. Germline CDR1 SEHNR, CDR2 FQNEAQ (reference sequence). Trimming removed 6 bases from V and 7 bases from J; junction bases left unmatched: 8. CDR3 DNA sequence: TGTGCCAGCAGTCGAACGGACAGGGACAACATTCAGTACTTC. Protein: CASSRTDRDNIQYF.

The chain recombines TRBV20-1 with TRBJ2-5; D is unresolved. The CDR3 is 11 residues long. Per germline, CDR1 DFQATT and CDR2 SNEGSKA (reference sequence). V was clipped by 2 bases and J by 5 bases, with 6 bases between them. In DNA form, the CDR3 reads TGCAGTGCTAGAAGGTCCGAGACCCAGTACTTC. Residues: CSARRSETQYF.

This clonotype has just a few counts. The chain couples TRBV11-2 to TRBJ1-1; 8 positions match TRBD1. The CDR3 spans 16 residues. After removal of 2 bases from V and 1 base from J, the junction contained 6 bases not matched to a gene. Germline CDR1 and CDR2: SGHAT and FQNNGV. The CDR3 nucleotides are TGTGCCAGCAGCTTACCCCAGGGGGCAAGGAACACTGAAGCTTTCTTT. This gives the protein CASSLPQGARNTEAFF.

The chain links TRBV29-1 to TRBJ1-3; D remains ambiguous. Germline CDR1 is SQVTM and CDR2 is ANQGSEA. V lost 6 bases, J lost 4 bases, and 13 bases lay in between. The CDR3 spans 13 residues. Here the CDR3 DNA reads TGCAGCGTCCAGGTCGCCAGAGGAAACACCATATATTTT. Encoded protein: CSVQVARGNTIYF.

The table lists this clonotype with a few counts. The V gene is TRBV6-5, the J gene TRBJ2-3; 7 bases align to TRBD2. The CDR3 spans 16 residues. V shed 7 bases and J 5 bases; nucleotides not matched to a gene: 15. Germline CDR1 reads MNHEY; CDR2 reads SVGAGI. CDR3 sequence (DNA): TGTGCCAGCACCCCGGCAGGGAGGGTGGATCAAGATACGCAGTATTTT. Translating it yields CASTPAGRVDQDTQYF.

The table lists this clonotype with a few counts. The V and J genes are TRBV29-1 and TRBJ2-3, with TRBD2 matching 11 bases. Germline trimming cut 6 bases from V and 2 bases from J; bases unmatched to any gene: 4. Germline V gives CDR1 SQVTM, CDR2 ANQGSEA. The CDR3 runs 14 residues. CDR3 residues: CSVGLADSTDTQYF. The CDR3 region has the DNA TGCAGCGTGGGACTAGCGGACTCCACAGATACGCAGTATTTT.

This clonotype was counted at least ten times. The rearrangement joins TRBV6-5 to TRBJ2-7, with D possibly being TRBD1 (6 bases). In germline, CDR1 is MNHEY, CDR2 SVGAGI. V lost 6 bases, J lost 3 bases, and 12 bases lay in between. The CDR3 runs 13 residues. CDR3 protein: CASSNGQSYEQYF. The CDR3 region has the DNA TGTGCCAGCAGCAACGGACAGAGCTACGAGCAGTACTTC.

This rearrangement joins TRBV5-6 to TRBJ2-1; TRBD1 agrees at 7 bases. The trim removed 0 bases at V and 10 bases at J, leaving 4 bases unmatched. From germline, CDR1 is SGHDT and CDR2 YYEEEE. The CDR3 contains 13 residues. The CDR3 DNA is TGTGCCAGCAGCTTGGATAGGGGGCTCGAGCAGTTCTTC. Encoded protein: CASSLDRGLEQFF.

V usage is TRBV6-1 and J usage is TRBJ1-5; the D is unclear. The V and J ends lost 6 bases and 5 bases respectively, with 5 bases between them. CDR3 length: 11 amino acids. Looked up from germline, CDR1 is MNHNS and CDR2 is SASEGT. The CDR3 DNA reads TGTGCCAGCAGACAAGATCAGCCCCAGCATTTT. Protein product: CASRQDQPQHF.

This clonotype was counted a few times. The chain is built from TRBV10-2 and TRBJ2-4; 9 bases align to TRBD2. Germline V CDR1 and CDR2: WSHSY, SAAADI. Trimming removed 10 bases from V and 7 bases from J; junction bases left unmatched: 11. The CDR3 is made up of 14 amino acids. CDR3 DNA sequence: TGCGCCACCGAACTAGCGGGCAAAGACAACATTCAGTACTTC. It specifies CATELAGKDNIQYF.

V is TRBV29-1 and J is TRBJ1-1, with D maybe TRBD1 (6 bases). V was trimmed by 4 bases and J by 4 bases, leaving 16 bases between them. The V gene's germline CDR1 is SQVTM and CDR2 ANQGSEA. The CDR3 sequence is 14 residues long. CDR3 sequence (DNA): TGCAGCGTTGTAGAAGGGGGGCCGATCACTGAAGCTTTCTTT. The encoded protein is CSVVEGGPITEAFF.

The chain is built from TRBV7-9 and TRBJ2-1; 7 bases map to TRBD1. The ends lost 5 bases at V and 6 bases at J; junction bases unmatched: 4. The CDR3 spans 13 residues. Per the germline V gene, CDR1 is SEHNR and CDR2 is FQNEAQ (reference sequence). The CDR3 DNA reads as TGTGCCAGCAGCAGGGGACAGTTCAATGAGCAGTTCTTC. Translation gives CASSRGQFNEQFF.

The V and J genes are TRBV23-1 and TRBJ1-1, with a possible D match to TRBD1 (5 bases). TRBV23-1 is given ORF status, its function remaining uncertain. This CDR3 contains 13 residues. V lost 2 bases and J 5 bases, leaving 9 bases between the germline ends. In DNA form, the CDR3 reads TGCGCCAGCAGTCAAAGTGGGGGAACTGAAGCTTTCTTT. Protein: CASSQSGGTEAFF.

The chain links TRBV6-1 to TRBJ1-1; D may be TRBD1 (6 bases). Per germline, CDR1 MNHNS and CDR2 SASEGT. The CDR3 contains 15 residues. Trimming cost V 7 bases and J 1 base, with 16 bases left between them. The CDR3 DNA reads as TGTGCCAGCACCGTCAGGGGAATCGGGAACACTGAAGCTTTCTTT. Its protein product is CASTVRGIGNTEAFF.

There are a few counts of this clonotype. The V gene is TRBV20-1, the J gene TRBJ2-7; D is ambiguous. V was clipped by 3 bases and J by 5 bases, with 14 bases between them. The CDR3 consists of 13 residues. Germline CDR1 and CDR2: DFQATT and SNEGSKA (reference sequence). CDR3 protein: CSASDGQANEQYF. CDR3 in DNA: TGCAGTGCTAGTGACGGGCAGGCGAACGAGCAGTACTTC.

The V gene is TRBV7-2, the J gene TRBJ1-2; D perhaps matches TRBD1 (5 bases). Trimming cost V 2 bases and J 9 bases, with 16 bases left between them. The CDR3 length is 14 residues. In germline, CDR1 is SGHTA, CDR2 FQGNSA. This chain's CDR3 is CASSLRGDRSRYTF. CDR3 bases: TGTGCCAGCAGCTTAAGAGGGGATCGGAGCCGCTACACCTTC.

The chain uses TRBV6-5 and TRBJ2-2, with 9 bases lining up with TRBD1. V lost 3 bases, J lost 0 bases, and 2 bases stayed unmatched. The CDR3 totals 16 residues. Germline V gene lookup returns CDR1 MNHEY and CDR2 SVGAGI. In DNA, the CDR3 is TGTGCCAGCAGTTATACAGGGGGCGCGAACACCGGGGAGCTGTTTTTT. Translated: CASSYTGGANTGELFF.

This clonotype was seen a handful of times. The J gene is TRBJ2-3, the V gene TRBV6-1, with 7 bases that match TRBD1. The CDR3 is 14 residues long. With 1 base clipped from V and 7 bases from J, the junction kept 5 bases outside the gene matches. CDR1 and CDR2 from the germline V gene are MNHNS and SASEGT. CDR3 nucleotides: TGTGCCAGCAGTGAAGGACAGGGACGCTATACGCAGTATTTT. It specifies CASSEGQGRYTQYF.

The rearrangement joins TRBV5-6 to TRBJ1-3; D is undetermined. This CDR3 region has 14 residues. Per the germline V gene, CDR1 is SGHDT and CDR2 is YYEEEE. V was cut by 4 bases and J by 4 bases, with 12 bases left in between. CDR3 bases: TGTGCCAGCAGCCACACGCGAAGGGGAAACACCATATATTTT. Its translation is CASSHTRRGNTIYF.

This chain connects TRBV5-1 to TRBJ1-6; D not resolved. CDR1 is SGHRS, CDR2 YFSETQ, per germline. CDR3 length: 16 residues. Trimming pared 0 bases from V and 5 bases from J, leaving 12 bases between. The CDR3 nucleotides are TGCGCCAGCAGCTTGGACTTGAGGGTGAATAATTCACCCCTCCACTTT. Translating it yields CASSLDLRVNNSPLHF.

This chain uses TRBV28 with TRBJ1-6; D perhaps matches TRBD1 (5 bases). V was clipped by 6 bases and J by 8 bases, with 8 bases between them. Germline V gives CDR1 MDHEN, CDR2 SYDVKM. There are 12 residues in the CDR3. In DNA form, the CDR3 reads TGTGCCAGCAGCGGGGGGTATTCACCCCTCCACTTT. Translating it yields CASSGGYSPLHF.

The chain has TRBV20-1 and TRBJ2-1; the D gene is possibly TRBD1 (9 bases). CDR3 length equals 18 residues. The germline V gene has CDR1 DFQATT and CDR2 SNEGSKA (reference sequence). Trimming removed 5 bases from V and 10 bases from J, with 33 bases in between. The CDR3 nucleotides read TGCAGTGCTGACCCCGGGACAGGGTTTTTAGCGGGGTATTGGGAGCAGTTCTTC. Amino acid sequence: CSADPGTGFLAGYWEQFF.

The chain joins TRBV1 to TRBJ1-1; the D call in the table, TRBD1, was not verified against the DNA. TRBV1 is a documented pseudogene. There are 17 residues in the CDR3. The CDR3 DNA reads TGCACCAGCAGCCAAGAAGGGACAGGGGCGGTGAACACTGAAGCTTTCTTT. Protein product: CTSSQEGTGAVNTEAFF.

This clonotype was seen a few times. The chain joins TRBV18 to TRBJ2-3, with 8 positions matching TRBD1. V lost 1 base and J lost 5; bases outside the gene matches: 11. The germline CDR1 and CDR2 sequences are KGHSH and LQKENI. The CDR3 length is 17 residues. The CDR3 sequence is CASSPLRTGPWLDTQYF. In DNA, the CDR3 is TGTGCCAGCTCACCACTAAGGACAGGGCCTTGGTTAGATACGCAGTATTTT.